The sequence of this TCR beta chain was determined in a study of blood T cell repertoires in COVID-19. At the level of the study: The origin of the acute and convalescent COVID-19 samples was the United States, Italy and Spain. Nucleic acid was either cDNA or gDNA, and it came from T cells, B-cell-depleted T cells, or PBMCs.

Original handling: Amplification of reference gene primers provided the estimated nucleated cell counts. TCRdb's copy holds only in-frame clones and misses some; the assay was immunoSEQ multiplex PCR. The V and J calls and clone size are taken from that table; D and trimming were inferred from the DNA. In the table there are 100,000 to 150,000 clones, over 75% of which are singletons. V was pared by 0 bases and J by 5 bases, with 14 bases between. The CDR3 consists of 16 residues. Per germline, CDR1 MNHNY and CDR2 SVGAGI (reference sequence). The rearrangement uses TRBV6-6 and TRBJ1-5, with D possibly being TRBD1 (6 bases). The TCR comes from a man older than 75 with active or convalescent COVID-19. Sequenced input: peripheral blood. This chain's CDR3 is CASSYSQGGGYQPQHF. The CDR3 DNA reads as TGTGCCAGCAGTTACTCACAGGGCGGGGGCTATCAGCCCCAGCATTTT.